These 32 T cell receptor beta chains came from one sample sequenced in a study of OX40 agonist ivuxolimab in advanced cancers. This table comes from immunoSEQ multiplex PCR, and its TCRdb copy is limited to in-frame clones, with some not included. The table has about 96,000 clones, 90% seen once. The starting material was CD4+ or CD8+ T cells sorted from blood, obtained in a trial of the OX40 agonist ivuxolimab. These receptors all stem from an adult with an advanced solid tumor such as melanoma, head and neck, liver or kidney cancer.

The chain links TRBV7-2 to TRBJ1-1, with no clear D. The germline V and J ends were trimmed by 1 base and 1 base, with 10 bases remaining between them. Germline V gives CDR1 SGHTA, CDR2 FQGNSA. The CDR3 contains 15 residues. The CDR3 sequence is CASSLGVAPNTEAFF. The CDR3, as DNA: TGTGCCAGCAGCTTAGGGGTGGCCCCGAACACTGAAGCTTTCTTT. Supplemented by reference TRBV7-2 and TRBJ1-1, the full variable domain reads GAGVSQSPSNKVTEKGKDVELRCDPISGHTALYWYRQSLGQGLEFLIYFQGNSAPDKSGLPSDRFSAERTGGSVSTLTIQRTQQEDSAVYLCASSLGVAPNTEAFFGQGTRLTVV.

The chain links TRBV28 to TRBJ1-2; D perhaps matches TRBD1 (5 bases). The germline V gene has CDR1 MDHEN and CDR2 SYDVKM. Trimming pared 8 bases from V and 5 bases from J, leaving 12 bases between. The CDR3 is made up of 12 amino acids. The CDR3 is CASGGTEYGYTF. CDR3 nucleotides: TGTGCCAGCGGGGGAACAGAATATGGCTACACCTTC.

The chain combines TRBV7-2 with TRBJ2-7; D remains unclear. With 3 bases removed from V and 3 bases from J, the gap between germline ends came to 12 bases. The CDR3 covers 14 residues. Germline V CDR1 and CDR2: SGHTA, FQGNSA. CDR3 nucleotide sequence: TGTGCCAGCAGCTTGGGTTATTTGAACTACGAGCAGTACTTC. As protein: CASSLGYLNYEQYF. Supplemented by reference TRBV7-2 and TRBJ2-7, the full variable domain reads GAGVSQSPSNKVTEKGKDVELRCDPISGHTALYWYRQSLGQGLEFLIYFQGNSAPDKSGLPSDRFSAERTGGSVSTLTIQRTQQEDSAVYLCASSLGYLNYEQYFGPGTRLTVT.

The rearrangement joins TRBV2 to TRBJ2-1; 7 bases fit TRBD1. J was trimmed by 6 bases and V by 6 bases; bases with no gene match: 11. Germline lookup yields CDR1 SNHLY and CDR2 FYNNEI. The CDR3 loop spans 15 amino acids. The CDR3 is CASRGDSRPGNEQFF. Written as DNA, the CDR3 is TGTGCCAGCAGGGGGGACAGCCGTCCGGGCAATGAGCAGTTCTTC.

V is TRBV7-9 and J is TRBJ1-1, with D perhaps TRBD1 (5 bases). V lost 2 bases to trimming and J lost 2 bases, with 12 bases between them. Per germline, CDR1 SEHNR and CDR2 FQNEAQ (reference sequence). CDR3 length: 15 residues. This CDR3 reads CASSLIWGDNTEAFF. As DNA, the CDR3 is TGTGCCAGCAGCTTAATTTGGGGCGATAACACTGAAGCTTTCTTT.

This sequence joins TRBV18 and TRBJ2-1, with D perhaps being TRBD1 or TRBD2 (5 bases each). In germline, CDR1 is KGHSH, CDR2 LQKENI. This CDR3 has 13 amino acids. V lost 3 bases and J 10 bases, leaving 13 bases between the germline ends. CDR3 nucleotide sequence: TGTGCCAGCTCACCCCGGGACCCCTACGAGCAGTTCTTC. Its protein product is CASSPRDPYEQFF.

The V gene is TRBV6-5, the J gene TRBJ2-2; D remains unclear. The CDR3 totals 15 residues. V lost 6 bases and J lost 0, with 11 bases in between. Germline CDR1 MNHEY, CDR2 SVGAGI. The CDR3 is CASSPTNANTGELFF. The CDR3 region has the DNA TGTGCCAGCAGCCCCACAAACGCGAACACCGGGGAGCTGTTTTTT.

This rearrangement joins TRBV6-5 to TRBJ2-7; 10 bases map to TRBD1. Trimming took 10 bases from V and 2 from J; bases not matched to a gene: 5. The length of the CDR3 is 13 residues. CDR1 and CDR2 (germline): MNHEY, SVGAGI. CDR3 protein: CATRTGGAYEQYF. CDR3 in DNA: TGTGCCACCAGGACAGGGGGGGCCTACGAGCAGTACTTC.

The CDR3 sequence is CASSTHGGELFF. The DNA for the CDR3 is TGTGCCAGTAGTACCCACGGCGGGGAGCTGTTTTTT. The V gene is TRBV19, the J gene TRBJ2-2; D uncertain. CDR1 is LNHDA and CDR2 is SQIVND in the germline V gene (reference sequence). Between the trimmed V and J ends, which lost 4 bases and 7 bases, there was a span of 7 bases. This CDR3 has 12 residues.

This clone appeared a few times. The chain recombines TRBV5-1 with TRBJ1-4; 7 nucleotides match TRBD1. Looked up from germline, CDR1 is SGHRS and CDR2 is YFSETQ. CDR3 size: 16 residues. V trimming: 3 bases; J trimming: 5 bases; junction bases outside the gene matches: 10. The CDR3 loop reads CASSSSPGQLNEKLFF. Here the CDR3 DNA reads TGCGCCAGCAGCTCTTCGCCGGGACAGTTAAATGAAAAACTGTTTTTT.

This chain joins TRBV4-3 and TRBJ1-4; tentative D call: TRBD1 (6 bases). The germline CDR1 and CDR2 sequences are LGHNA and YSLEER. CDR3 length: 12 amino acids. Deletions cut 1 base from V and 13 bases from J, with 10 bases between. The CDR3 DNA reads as TGCGCCAGCAGCCAAGTTCTGGGGGCACTGTTTTTT. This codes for CASSQVLGALFF.

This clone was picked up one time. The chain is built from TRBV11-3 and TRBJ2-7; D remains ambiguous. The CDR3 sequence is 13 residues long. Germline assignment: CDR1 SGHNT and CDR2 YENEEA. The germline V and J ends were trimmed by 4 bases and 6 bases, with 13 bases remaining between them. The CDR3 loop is CASSSPRTCEQYF. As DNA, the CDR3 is TGTGCCAGCAGCTCTCCCCGCACCTGCGAGCAGTACTTC. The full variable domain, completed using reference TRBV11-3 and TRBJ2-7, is EAGVVQSPRYKIIEKKQPVAFWCNPISGHNTLYWYLQNLGQGPELLIRYENEEAVDDSQLPKDRFSAERLKGVDSTLKIQPAELGDSAVYLCASSSPRTCEQYFGPGTRLTVT.

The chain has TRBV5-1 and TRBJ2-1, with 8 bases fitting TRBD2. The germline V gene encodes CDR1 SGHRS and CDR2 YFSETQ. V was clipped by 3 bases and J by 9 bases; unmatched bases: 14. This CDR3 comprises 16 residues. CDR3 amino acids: CASSSEGERESGEQFF. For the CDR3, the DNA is TGCGCCAGCAGCTCGGAGGGGGAGCGGGAGTCGGGTGAGCAGTTCTTC.

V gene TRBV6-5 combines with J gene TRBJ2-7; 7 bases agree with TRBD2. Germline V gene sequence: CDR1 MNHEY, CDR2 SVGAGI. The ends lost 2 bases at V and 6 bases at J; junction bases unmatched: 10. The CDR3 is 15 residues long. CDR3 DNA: TGTGCCAGCAGTTACGGGAGCGGGGCCGTTCTCGAGCAGTACTTC. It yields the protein CASSYGSGAVLEQYF.

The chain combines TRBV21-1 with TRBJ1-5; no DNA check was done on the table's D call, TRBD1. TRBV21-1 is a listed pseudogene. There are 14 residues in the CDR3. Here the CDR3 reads CASSNGQGNQPQHF. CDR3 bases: TGTGCCAGCAGCAATGGACAGGGCAATCAGCCCCAGCATTTT.

The CDR3 region is CASNRDYQDTQYF. In nucleotides, the CDR3 is TGTGCCAGCAACCGGGACTACCAGGATACGCAGTATTTT. This rearrangement joins TRBV7-2 to TRBJ2-3; the match to TRBD2 covers 7 bases. The CDR3 covers 13 residues. Trimming cost V 7 bases and J 6 bases; bases outside gene matches: 7. Germline CDR1 and CDR2: SGHTA and FQGNSA.

For the CDR3, the DNA is TGCGCCAGCAGTGAAGGCTTAACTAGCACAGATACGCAGTATTTT. As protein: CASSEGLTSTDTQYF. The chain has TRBV10-2 and TRBJ2-3; D is undetermined. Trimming stripped 3 bases from V and 0 bases from J, with 10 bases between. The V gene's germline CDR1 is WSHSY and CDR2 SAAADI. The CDR3 is 15 amino acids.

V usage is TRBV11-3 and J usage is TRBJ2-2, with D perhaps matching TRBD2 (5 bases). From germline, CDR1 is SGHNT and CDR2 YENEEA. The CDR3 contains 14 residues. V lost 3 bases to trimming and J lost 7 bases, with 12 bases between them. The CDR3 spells CASSFKAAGGELFF. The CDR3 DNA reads TGTGCCAGCAGCTTCAAAGCGGCCGGCGGGGAGCTGTTTTTT.

The CDR3 coding sequence is TGTGCCAGTAGTATTCAGGGGGCGGGCTATGGCTACACCTTC. Translated: CASSIQGAGYGYTF. V is TRBV19 and J is TRBJ1-2; 8 bases map to TRBD1. CDR1 and CDR2 from the germline V gene are LNHDA and SQIVND (reference sequence). V was pared by 3 bases and J by 4 bases, with 4 bases of the junction left unmatched. The CDR3 is 14 amino acids. Supplemented by reference TRBV19 and TRBJ1-2, the full variable domain reads DGGITQSPKYLFRKEGQNVTLSCEQNLNHDAMYWYRQDPGQGLRLIYYSQIVNDFQKGDIAEGYSVSREKKESFPLTVTSAQKNPTAFYLCASSIQGAGYGYTFGSGTRLTVV.

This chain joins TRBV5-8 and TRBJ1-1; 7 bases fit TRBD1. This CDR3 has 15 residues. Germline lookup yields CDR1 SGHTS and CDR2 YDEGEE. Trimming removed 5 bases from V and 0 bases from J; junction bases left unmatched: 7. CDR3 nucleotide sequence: TGTGCCAGCAGTCCAGGGGGTAGAGTGAACACTGAAGCTTTCTTT. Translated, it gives CASSPGGRVNTEAFF.

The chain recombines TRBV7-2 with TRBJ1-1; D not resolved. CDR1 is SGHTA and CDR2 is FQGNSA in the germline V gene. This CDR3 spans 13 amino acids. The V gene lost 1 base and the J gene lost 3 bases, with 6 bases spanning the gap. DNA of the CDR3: TGTGCCAGCAGCTTAGTGGGTGACACTGAAGCTTTCTTT. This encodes CASSLVGDTEAFF.

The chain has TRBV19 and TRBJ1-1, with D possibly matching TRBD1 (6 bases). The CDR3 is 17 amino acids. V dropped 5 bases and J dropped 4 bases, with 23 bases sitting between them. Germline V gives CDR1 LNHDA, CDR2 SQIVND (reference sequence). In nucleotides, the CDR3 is TGTGCCAGTAGTCTCCTCGGGGGCGACTTGGGGGGCACTGAAGCTTTCTTT. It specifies CASSLLGGDLGGTEAFF. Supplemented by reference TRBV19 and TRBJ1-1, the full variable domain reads DGGITQSPKYLFRKEGQNVTLSCEQNLNHDAMYWYRQDPGQGLRLIYYSQIVNDFQKGDIAEGYSVSREKKESFPLTVTSAQKNPTAFYLCASSLLGGDLGGTEAFFGQGTRLTVV.

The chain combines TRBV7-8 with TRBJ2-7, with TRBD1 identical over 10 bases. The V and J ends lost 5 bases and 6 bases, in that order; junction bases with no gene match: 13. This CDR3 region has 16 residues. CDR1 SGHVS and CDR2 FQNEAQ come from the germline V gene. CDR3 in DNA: TGTGCCAGCAGCGTGAAGGACAGGGGGTTTCAAGGCGAGCAGTACTTC. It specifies CASSVKDRGFQGEQYF. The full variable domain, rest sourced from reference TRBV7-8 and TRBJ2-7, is GAGVSQSPRYKVAKRGQDVALRCDPISGHVSLFWYQQALGQGPEFLTYFQNEAQLDKSGLPSDRFFAERPEGSVSTLKIQRTQQEDSAVYLCASSVKDRGFQGEQYFGPGTRLTVT.

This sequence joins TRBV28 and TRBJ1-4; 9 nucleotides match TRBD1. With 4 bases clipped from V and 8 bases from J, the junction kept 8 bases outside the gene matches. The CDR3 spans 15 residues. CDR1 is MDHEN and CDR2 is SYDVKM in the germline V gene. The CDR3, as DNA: TGTGCCAGCAGTTCCTCACAGGGGGCGGAGGAAAAACTGTTTTTT. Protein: CASSSSQGAEEKLFF.

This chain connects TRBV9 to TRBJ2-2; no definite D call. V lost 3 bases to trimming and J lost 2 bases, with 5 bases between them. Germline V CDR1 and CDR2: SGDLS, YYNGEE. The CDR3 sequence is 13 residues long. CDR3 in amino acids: CASSGVNTGELFF. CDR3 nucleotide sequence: TGTGCCAGCAGCGGGGTTAACACCGGGGAGCTGTTTTTT.

The CDR3 sequence is CAWKNWQGNYGYTF. CDR3 DNA: TGTGCCTGGAAGAATTGGCAGGGGAACTATGGCTACACCTTC. The rearrangement links TRBV30 to TRBJ1-2, with D perhaps matching TRBD1 (6 bases). Germline V CDR1 and CDR2: GTSNPN, SVGIG (reference sequence). V was cut by 4 bases and J by 2 bases, with 14 bases left in between. The CDR3 length is 14 residues.

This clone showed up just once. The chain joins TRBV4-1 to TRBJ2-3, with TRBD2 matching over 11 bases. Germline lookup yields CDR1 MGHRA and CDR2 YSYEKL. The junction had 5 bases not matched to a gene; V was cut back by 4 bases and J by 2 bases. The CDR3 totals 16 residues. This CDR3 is CASSLTSGKFTDTQYF. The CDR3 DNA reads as TGCGCCAGCAGCCTGACTAGCGGGAAATTCACAGATACGCAGTATTTT.

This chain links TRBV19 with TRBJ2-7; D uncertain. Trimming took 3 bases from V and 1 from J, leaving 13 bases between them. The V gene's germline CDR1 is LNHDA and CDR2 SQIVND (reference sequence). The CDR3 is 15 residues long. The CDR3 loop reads CASSIGQFESYEQYF. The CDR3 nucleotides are TGTGCCAGTAGTATTGGCCAATTCGAGTCCTACGAGCAGTACTTC. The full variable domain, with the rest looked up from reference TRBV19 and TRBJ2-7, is DGGITQSPKYLFRKEGQNVTLSCEQNLNHDAMYWYRQDPGQGLRLIYYSQIVNDFQKGDIAEGYSVSREKKESFPLTVTSAQKNPTAFYLCASSIGQFESYEQYFGPGTRLTVT.

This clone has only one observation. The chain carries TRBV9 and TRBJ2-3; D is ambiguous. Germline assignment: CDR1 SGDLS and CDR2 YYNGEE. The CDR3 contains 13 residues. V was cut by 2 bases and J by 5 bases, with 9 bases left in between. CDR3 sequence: CASSVTTQDTQYF. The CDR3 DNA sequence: TGTGCCAGCAGCGTCACAACCCAAGATACGCAGTATTTT.

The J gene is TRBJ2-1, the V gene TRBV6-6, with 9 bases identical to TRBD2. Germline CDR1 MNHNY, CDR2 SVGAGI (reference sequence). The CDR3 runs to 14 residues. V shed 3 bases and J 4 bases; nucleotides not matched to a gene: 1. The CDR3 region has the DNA TGTGCCAGCAGTTATAGCGGGAGATACAATGAGCAGTTCTTC. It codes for CASSYSGRYNEQFF.

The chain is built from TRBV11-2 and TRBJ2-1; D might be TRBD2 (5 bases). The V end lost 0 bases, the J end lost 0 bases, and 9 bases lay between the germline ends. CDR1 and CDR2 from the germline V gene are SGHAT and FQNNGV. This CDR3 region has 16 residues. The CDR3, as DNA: TGTGCCAGCAGCTTAGACGGGATGAGCTCCTACAATGAGCAGTTCTTC. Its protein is CASSLDGMSSYNEQFF.

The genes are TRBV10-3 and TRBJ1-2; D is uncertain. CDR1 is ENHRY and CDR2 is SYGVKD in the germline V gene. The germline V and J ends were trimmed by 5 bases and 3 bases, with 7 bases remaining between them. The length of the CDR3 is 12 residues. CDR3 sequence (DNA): TGTGCCATCAGTCTAGCAGACTATGGCTACACCTTC. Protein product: CAISLADYGYTF.